The 21 T cell receptor beta chains below come from one sample, sequenced in a study of identical twins (dated by TCRdb to about 2016). Library preparation was by 5' RACE. TCRdb records Illumina HiSeq 2000 as the sequencer. Using fastp at Q25 and MiXCR, TCRdb reprocessed the public reads and kept productive beta chains. Identical CDR3 proteins give one entry, which carries the most common genes and DNA. The sample table holds around 1.7 million distinct CDR3 sequences, of which 25% to 35% were seen once. The top ten clones comprise about 0.25% of the sample. The sequencing input was cord blood. Receptors were obtained from a newborn girl in good health.

This chain connects TRBV20-1 to TRBJ2-7, with 9 bases matching TRBD2. After removal of 0 bases from V and 6 bases from J, the junction contained 9 bases not matched to a gene. Germline assignment: CDR1 DFQATT and CDR2 SNEGSKA (reference sequence). This CDR3 is built from 15 residues. CDR3 bases: TGCAGTGCTAGAGAGCTTCCGGGACTAGCTGCCGAGCAGTACTTC. Translating it yields CSARELPGLAAEQYF.

Only a few counts were recorded for this clonotype. This rearrangement joins TRBV5-1 to TRBJ1-2, with TRBD1 as a possible D gene (6 bases). This CDR3 spans 17 amino acids. Germline CDR1 and CDR2: SGHRS and YFSETQ. Trimming took 0 bases from V and 1 from J, leaving 16 bases between them. The CDR3 here is CASSLAGTRVLNYGYTF. The CDR3 DNA sequence: TGCGCCAGCAGCTTGGCCGGGACACGAGTGCTTAACTATGGCTACACCTTC. The full variable domain, completed using reference TRBV5-1 and TRBJ1-2, is KAGVTQTPRYLIKTRGQQVTLSCSPISGHRSVSWYQQTPGQGLQFLFEYFSETQRNKGNFPGRFSGRQFSNSRSEMNVSTLELGDSALYLCASSLAGTRVLNYGYTFGSGTRLTVV.

This clonotype has just one count. V gene TRBV10-3 combines with J gene TRBJ1-5, with 9 nucleotides matching TRBD1. Looked up from germline, CDR1 is ENHRY and CDR2 is SYGVKD. Trimming at V came to 6 bases and at J to 4 bases, leaving 4 bases not matched to a gene. The CDR3 is made up of 14 amino acids. The CDR3 spells CAISGDRVNQPQHF. The CDR3 DNA sequence: TGTGCCATCAGCGGGGACAGGGTGAATCAGCCCCAGCATTTT.

The gene calls are TRBV7-6 and TRBJ2-5; 8 nucleotides line up with TRBD1. Germline CDR1 and CDR2: SGHVS and FNYEAQ. The J segment lost 11 bases and the V segment lost 5 bases, leaving 13 bases of the junction unmatched. This CDR3 has 14 amino acids. The CDR3 spells CASSQGQGPNEQYF. The CDR3 DNA reads as TGTGCCAGCAGCCAAGGACAGGGCCCCAATGAGCAGTACTTC.

This clonotype was counted only a few times. The chain couples TRBV7-9 to TRBJ1-2; TRBD1 matches at 10 bases. The CDR3 sequence is 17 residues long. Germline V gene data show CDR1 as SEHNR and CDR2 as FQNEAQ (reference sequence). J gave up 4 bases and V 3 bases, and 11 bases lay outside the gene matches. CDR3 region: CASSFSPRTGGFYGYTF. The CDR3 DNA follows: TGTGCCAGCAGCTTTAGCCCGAGGACAGGGGGATTCTATGGCTACACCTTC.

V usage is TRBV7-9 and J usage is TRBJ1-1; 8 nucleotides agree with TRBD1. Germline V gene sequence: CDR1 SEHNR, CDR2 FQNEAQ (reference sequence). The V gene end was trimmed by 3 bases and the J gene end by 0 bases; junction bases not matched to a gene: 6. The length of the CDR3 is 16 residues. Here the CDR3 reads CASSFGQGGVNTEAFF. Written as DNA, the CDR3 is TGTGCCAGCAGCTTTGGACAGGGCGGAGTGAACACTGAAGCTTTCTTT.

A word on this clonotype: Relative to the germline gene, one junction end is altered; a read error may explain this. The V gene is TRBV18, the J gene TRBJ2-7, with D possibly TRBD2 on 5 matching bases. This CDR3 is built from 12 residues. In germline, CDR1 is KGHSH, CDR2 LQKENI. CDR3: CVSSPMGVEQYF. CDR3 coding DNA: TGTGTCAGCTCACCCATGGGAGTCGAGCAGTACTTC.

The chain couples TRBV2 to TRBJ1-5; TRBD1 matches at 8 bases. CDR3 length: 13 residues. V lost 7 bases, J lost 4 bases, and 3 bases stayed unmatched. Germline values: CDR1 SNHLY, CDR2 FYNNEI. CDR3 loop: CASNRDRNQPQHF. The CDR3 nucleotides are TGTGCCAGCAACCGGGACAGGAATCAGCCCCAGCATTTT.

This clonotype was found many times. The chain joins TRBV25-1 to TRBJ1-1; the D is unclear. The CDR3 length is 11 residues. Germline values: CDR1 MGHDK, CDR2 SYGVNS. V gave up 8 bases and J gave up 5 bases, with 9 bases separating them. CDR3 in amino acids: CASELWTEAFF. The CDR3 nucleotides are TGTGCCAGCGAGCTGTGGACTGAAGCTTTCTTT.

The chain links TRBV6-1 to TRBJ2-3; 10 bases map to TRBD2. With 0 bases clipped from V and 0 bases from J, the junction kept 9 bases outside the gene matches. This CDR3 is built from 19 residues. The germline gives CDR1 MNHNS, CDR2 SASEGT. The CDR3 DNA reads as TGTGCCAGCAGTGAAGCCGCTAGCGGGAGCCTAACTAGCACAGATACGCAGTATTTT. Translated, it gives CASSEAASGSLTSTDTQYF.

A single count supports this clonotype. The rearrangement joins TRBV13 to TRBJ2-7, with TRBD1 as a possible D gene (5 bases). This CDR3 spans 13 amino acids. The V and J ends lost 2 bases and 5 bases respectively, with 10 bases between them. Germline V lookup: CDR1 PRHDT, CDR2 FYEKMQ (reference sequence). CDR3 in DNA: TGTGCCAGCAGCTTAATCAGGGAAAACGAGCAGTACTTC. Its translation: CASSLIRENEQYF.

This clonotype appeared a few times. J is TRBJ2-5 and V is TRBV28; TRBD2 matches at 10 bases. V gave up 2 bases and J gave up 3 bases; unmatched junction bases: 3. The V gene's germline CDR1 is MDHEN and CDR2 SYDVKM. This CDR3 is 15 amino acids long. The CDR3 protein is CASSLILAGEETQYF. CDR3 DNA: TGTGCCAGCAGTTTAATCCTAGCGGGAGAAGAGACCCAGTACTTC. Combining the CDR3 with reference TRBV28 and TRBJ2-5 gives the whole variable domain DVKVTQSSRYLVKRTGEKVFLECVQDMDHENMFWYRQDPGLGLRLIYFSYDVKMKEKGDIPEGYSVSREKKERFSLILESASTNQTSMYLCASSLILAGEETQYFGPGTRLLVL.

CDR3 in amino acids: CAISESGEGKNYNEQFF. CDR3 DNA sequence: TGTGCCATCAGTGAGTCCGGCGAGGGTAAGAACTACAATGAGCAGTTCTTC. The J gene is TRBJ2-1, the V gene TRBV10-3; possibly TRBD2 for D (5 bases). The CDR3 contains 17 residues. V was trimmed by 0 bases and J by 3 bases, leaving 15 bases between them. The germline gives CDR1 ENHRY, CDR2 SYGVKD.

The V gene is TRBV11-3, the J gene TRBJ2-7, with D possibly matching TRBD2 (5 bases). Trimming shortened V by 3 bases and J by 2 bases, and 14 bases separated the two germline ends. Germline V gene sequence: CDR1 SGHNT, CDR2 YENEEA. CDR3 length: 15 amino acids. DNA for the CDR3: TGTGCCAGCAGCTTGGCCGCGGGCAAGCCCTACGAGCAGTACTTC. It is translated as CASSLAAGKPYEQYF.

A remark on this clonotype: A much larger clone lies one base from this, so it may be a read error. The chain carries TRBV4-2 and TRBJ2-1; possibly TRBD2 for D (5 bases). The CDR3 is 16 residues long. The V gene's germline CDR1 is LGHNA and CDR2 YNFKEQ. V dropped 0 bases and J dropped 10 bases, with 19 bases sitting between them. Written as DNA, the CDR3 is TGTGCCAGCAGCCAAGATCCGGCGGGTCGTTACTACGAGCAGTTCTTC. This sequence encodes CASSQDPAGRYYEQFF.

This clonotype was recorded many times. The genes are TRBV4-1 and TRBJ2-1, with D unclear. This CDR3 has 12 residues. V lost 4 bases and J 7 bases, leaving 8 bases between the germline ends. The germline CDR1 and CDR2 sequences are MGHRA and YSYEKL. Here the CDR3 reads CASSRDRNEQFF. CDR3 sequence (DNA): TGCGCCAGCAGCCGAGATAGAAATGAGCAGTTCTTC.

The chain uses TRBV20-1 and TRBJ1-1, with D possibly TRBD1 on 5 matching bases. Germline-derived CDR1 and CDR2 are DFQATT and SNEGSKA (reference sequence). The CDR3 has 12 residues. V was shortened by 6 bases and J by 11 bases, with 19 bases between the two germline ends. CDR3 sequence: CSAPGLRPGAFF. The CDR3 region has the DNA TGCAGTGCCCCGGGACTCAGGCCGGGGGCTTTCTTT.

The CDR3 spells CASGDRYNGETQYF. The CDR3, as DNA: TGCGCCAGCGGGGACAGGTACAATGGGGAGACCCAGTACTTC. The gene calls are TRBV5-1 and TRBJ2-5, with 8 bases identical to TRBD1. V was pared by 7 bases and J by 5 bases, with 10 bases of the junction left unmatched. CDR1 is SGHRS, CDR2 YFSETQ, per germline. The CDR3 covers 14 residues.

In its sample, this clonotype was seen many times. The V gene is TRBV3-1, the J gene TRBJ2-5; the match to TRBD2 covers 7 bases. The CDR3 length is 14 residues. The germline V gene has CDR1 LGHDT and CDR2 YNNKEL (reference sequence). Germline trimming cut 4 bases from V and 2 bases from J; bases unmatched to any gene: 4. This CDR3 is CASSRRGLQETQYF. CDR3 coding DNA: TGTGCCAGCAGCCGAAGGGGACTACAAGAGACCCAGTACTTC.

This clonotype was detected only once. CDR3 in amino acids: CASSIRVGYTEAFF. For the CDR3, the DNA is TGTGCCAGCAGTATCAGGGTGGGGTACACTGAAGCTTTCTTT. V gene TRBV6-1 combines with J gene TRBJ1-1, with a tentative D call TRBD1 (5 bases). Trimming took 5 bases from V and 3 from J, leaving 13 bases between them. This CDR3 spans 14 amino acids. The germline V gene has CDR1 MNHNS and CDR2 SASEGT.

This chain links TRBV24-1 with TRBJ2-1; the D gene is possibly TRBD1 (6 bases). Between the trimmed V and J ends, which lost 2 bases and 1 base, there was a span of 14 bases. Germline CDR1 KGHDR, CDR2 SFDVKD. The CDR3 is made up of 17 amino acids. CDR3 residues: CATSDSDQGMSYNEQFF. The CDR3 coding sequence is TGTGCCACCAGTGATTCCGACCAGGGGATGTCCTACAATGAGCAGTTCTTC.